A selection of T cell receptor beta chains follows, all from one sample in a study of blood T cell repertoires in COVID-19. TCRdb keeps only in-frame clones here, not all; method: immunoSEQ multiplex PCR. The sample carries some 180,000 clones, around 80% recorded once. The specimen sequenced was peripheral blood. These receptors all come from a man aged 50-59 years who had recovered from COVID-19. The CDR3 runs from the conserved cysteine through the conserved F or W. The D gene is left open where the match is weak. A clone size is listed for some rows: how often the clone was seen (once, few, many), or a class if it is expanded.

CDR3,DNA,size,D,V,J
CAWGGTSGDYNEQFF,TGTGCCTGGGGTGGGACTAGCGGGGATTACAATGAGCAGTTCTTC,-,TRBD2,TRBV30,TRBJ2-1
CASSFSGQQNSPLHF,TGTGCCAGCAGCTTTTCGGGACAGCAAAATTCACCCCTCCACTTT,-,TRBD1,TRBV11-2,TRBJ1-6
CSASRLAGSYEQYF,TGCAGTGCAAGTCGCCTAGCGGGATCCTACGAGCAGTACTTC,-,TRBD2,TRBV20-1,TRBJ2-7
CASSVGSSNQPQHF,TGTGCCAGCAGCGTAGGGAGTAGCAATCAGCCCCAGCATTTT,-,-,TRBV9,TRBJ1-5
CASIPWTGRTRPNNYGYTF,TGTGCCAGCATCCCTTGGACAGGACGAACCCGACCGAATAACTATGGCTACACCTTC,-,TRBD1,TRBV28,TRBJ1-2
CASTLEGAGNTIYF,TGTGCCAGCACCTTAGAGGGGGCTGGAAACACCATATATTTT,-,-,TRBV28,TRBJ1-3
CASSLAVSSGRRNEQFF,TGCGCCAGCAGCTTGGCAGTATCTAGCGGGAGGAGAAATGAGCAGTTCTTC,-,TRBD2,TRBV5-1,TRBJ2-1
CASSSTGVSYNEQFF,TGTGCCAGCAGCTCGACAGGGGTCTCCTACAATGAGCAGTTCTTC,-,TRBD1,TRBV7-8,TRBJ2-1
CASSPPQLEGSYGYTF,TGTGCCAGCAGTCCCCCCCAACTGGAGGGCAGCTATGGCTACACCTTC,few,-,TRBV28,TRBJ1-2
CASSFDLRDRGQPQHF,TGTGCCAGCAGCTTCGACCTCCGGGACAGGGGACAGCCCCAGCATTTT,-,TRBD1,TRBV6-2/TRBV6-3,TRBJ1-5
CASSPAIGRSGNTIYF,TGTGCCAGCAGCCCTGCGATCGGTCGCTCTGGAAACACCATATATTTT,-,-,TRBV7-2,TRBJ1-3
CASSQGTTTYEQYF,TGTGCCAGCAGCCAGGGGACAACTACCTACGAGCAGTACTTC,-,-,TRBV3-1/TRBV3-2,TRBJ2-7
CARSLTWGYTF,TGTGCCAGAAGCCTTACATGGGGCTACACCTTC,few,-,TRBV5-3,TRBJ1-2
CASSELAGADTQYF,TGTGCCAGCAGTGAACTAGCGGGAGCAGATACGCAGTATTTT,-,TRBD2,TRBV6-4,TRBJ2-3
CASSQNRGSYEQYF,TGCGCCAGCAGCCAAAACAGGGGGTCCTACGAGCAGTACTTC,-,TRBD1,TRBV4-3,TRBJ2-7
CASSLGQGAFNEQFF,TGCGCCAGCAGCTTGGGACAGGGGGCCTTCAATGAGCAGTTCTTC,once,TRBD1,TRBV5-1,TRBJ2-1
CASSATWGGTGIPIYF,TGTGCCAGCAGCGCAACATGGGGGGGAACAGGTATCCCCATATATTTT,-,-,TRBV9,TRBJ1-3
CASSQEAGGGYNEQFF,TGCGCCAGCAGCCAAGAGGCAGGGGGCGGTTACAATGAGCAGTTCTTC,-,TRBD1,TRBV4-3,TRBJ2-1
CASSFPLAGGGITDTQYF,TGTGCCAGCAGCTTCCCCTTAGCGGGAGGCGGGATAACAGATACGCAGTATTTT,once,TRBD2,TRBV11-2,TRBJ2-3
CASSSTQGLYGYTF,TGTGCCAGCAGCTCCACGCAGGGGCTCTATGGCTACACCTTC,-,-,TRBV7-9,TRBJ1-2
CATSAVGEDTQYF,TGTGCCACCAGTGCGGTGGGAGAAGATACGCAGTATTTT,-,-,TRBV24-1,TRBJ2-3
CSGWDSEAFF,TGCAGCGGATGGGACAGTGAAGCTTTCTTT,-,TRBD1,TRBV29-1,TRBJ1-1
CASSWQGLAEFQETQYF,TGTGCCAGCAGTTGGCAGGGACTAGCGGAATTTCAAGAGACCCAGTACTTC,-,TRBD2,TRBV28,TRBJ2-5
CASSPSGANVLTF,TGTGCCAGCAGCCCGTCGGGGGCCAACGTCCTGACTTTC,-,-,TRBV28,TRBJ2-6
CSVEGLARPYEQYF,TGCAGCGTTGAGGGACTAGCGAGGCCCTACGAGCAGTACTTC,-,TRBD2,TRBV29-1,TRBJ2-7
CASSPGTEYYEQYF,TGCGCCAGCAGCCCCGGGACAGAGTACTACGAGCAGTACTTC,-,TRBD1,TRBV4-1,TRBJ2-7
CASSRQAQETQYF,TGTGCCAGCAGTAGACAGGCTCAAGAGACCCAGTACTTC,once,-,TRBV12-3/TRBV12-4,TRBJ2-5
CASSPDYNTDTQYF,TGTGCCAGCTCACCAGACTACAACACAGATACGCAGTATTTT,-,-,TRBV18,TRBJ2-3
CASSRRSGRAPPDPEQFF,TGTGCCAGTAGCCGACGTAGCGGGAGGGCCCCACCCGATCCCGAGCAGTTCTTC,-,TRBD2,TRBV19,TRBJ2-1
CASSPTPGQARYGYTF,TGTGCCAGCTCACCAACTCCGGGACAGGCGAGATATGGCTACACCTTC,-,TRBD1,TRBV18,TRBJ1-2
CAWHPGQGNQPQHF,TGTGCCTGGCATCCGGGACAGGGGAATCAGCCCCAGCATTTT,-,TRBD1,TRBV30,TRBJ1-5
CASRGTRIANTGELFF,TGTGCCAGTAGGGGCACGAGAATCGCGAACACCGGGGAGCTGTTTTTT,-,-,TRBV19,TRBJ2-2
CASSQEAIAGETGELFF,TGTGCCAGCAGCCAAGAGGCAATAGCGGGAGAGACCGGGGAGCTGTTTTTT,few,TRBD2,TRBV4-2,TRBJ2-2
CAWSEQGLGAQHF,TGTGCCTGGAGTGAACAGGGCTTGGGAGCCCAGCATTTT,-,-,TRBV30,TRBJ1-5
CASSPRVSFVAEQYF,TGTGCCAGCAGCCCCCGGGTAAGCTTCGTGGCCGAGCAGTACTTC,-,-,TRBV7-9,TRBJ2-7
CTSSQLQRLAFGVGEQYF,TGCACCAGCAGCCAACTCCAACGACTAGCGTTTGGGGTAGGCGAGCAGTACTTC,-,-,TRBV1,TRBJ2-7
CAWNGQGEQFF,TGTGCCTGGAACGGGCAGGGTGAGCAGTTCTTC,-,-,TRBV30,TRBJ2-1
CASSTDRGANYGYTF,TGTGCCAGTAGTACCGACAGGGGAGCTAACTATGGCTACACCTTC,-,TRBD1,TRBV19,TRBJ1-2
CASSELTGLNTEAFF,TGTGCCAGCAGCGAATTAACAGGGTTGAACACTGAAGCTTTCTTT,-,-,TRBV7-9,TRBJ1-1
CAWSVRLLAGVGEQFF,TGTGCCTGGAGTGTGAGGTTACTAGCGGGAGTCGGTGAGCAGTTCTTC,once,TRBD2,TRBV30,TRBJ2-1
CASSVDGSGPDTQYF,TGTGCCAGCAGCGTAGACGGGAGCGGCCCAGATACGCAGTATTTT,-,-,TRBV9,TRBJ2-3
CASSPQDRGRGDTQYF,TGTGCCAGCAGCCCCCAAGACAGGGGGCGAGGAGATACGCAGTATTTT,-,-,TRBV21-1,TRBJ2-3